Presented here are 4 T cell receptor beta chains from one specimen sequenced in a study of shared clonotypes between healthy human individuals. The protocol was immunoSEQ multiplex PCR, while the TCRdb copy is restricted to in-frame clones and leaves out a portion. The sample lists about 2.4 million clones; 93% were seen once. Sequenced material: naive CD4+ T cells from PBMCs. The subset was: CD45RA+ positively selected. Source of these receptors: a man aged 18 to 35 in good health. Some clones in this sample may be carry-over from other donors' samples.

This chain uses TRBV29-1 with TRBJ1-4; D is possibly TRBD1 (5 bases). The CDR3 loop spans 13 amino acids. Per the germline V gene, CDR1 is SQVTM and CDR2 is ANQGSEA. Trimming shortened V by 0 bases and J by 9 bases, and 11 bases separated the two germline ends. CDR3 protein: CSVEDHDSKKLFF. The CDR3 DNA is TGCAGCGTTGAAGATCATGACAGTAAAAAACTGTTTTTT.

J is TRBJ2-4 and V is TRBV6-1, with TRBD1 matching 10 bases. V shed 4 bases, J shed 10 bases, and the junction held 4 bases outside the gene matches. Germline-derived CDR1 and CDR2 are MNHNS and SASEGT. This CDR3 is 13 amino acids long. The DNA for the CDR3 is TGTGCCAGCAGTGGGGACAGGGGAGGGATTCAGTACTTC. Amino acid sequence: CASSGDRGGIQYF.

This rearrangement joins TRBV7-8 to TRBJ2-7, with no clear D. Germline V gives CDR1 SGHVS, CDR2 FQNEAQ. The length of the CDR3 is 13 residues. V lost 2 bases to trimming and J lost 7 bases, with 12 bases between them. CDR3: CASSLPPSSEQYF. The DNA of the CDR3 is TGTGCCAGCAGCTTACCCCCATCCAGTGAGCAGTACTTC.

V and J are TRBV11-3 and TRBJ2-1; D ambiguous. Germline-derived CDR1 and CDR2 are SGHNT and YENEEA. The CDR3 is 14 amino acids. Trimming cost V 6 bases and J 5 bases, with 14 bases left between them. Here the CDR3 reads CASSLGSRNNEQFF. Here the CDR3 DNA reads TGTGCCAGCAGTTTGGGGTCCAGGAACAATGAGCAGTTCTTC.